A selection of T cell receptor beta chains follows, all from one sample in a study of PD-L1 blockade in urothelial cancer. Produced via immunoSEQ multiplex PCR; TCRdb's table is partial and in-frame only. In the table there are about 66,000 clones, around nine tenths of which are singletons. This specimen was PBMCs, taken around atezolizumab (anti-PD-L1) treatment. These receptors all stem from a man aged 55-75 years with urothelial cancer. CDR3s include the opening cysteine and the closing phenylalanine or tryptophan. A D gene is named only where the DNA matches it firmly. Part of the rows lack a size; the others show once, few, many or a class for expanded clones.

V: TRBV11-3
D: .
J: TRBJ1-1
size: .
DNA: TGTGCCAGCAGCCTCCCAGGGGATCTGTTCACTGAAGCTTTCTTT
CDR3: CASSLPGDLFTEAFF

V: TRBV5-8
D: .
J: TRBJ1-1
size: .
DNA: TGTGCCAGCTGCGGGGTCGTCAGCGCTGAAGCTTTCTTT
CDR3: CASCGVVSAEAFF

V: TRBV2
D: .
J: TRBJ2-1
size: .
DNA: TGTGCCAGCAGACCAGGGGTGGTCTTTGCGCAGTTCTTC
CDR3: CASRPGVVFAQFF

V: TRBV11-2
D: TRBD1
J: TRBJ2-5
size: .
DNA: TGTGCCAGCAGCACCGCCGGGGACAGGGGGCCTTGGGAGACCCAGTACTTC
CDR3: CASSTAGDRGPWETQYF

V: TRBV4-2
D: TRBD2
J: TRBJ2-1
size: once
DNA: TGTGCCAGCAGCCAATCGGGGGGGGACCACAATGAGCAGTTCTTC
CDR3: CASSQSGGDHNEQFF

V: TRBV6-5
D: .
J: TRBJ1-1
size: .
DNA: TGTGCCAGCAGTTTTAACCTAAACACTGAAGCTTTCTTT
CDR3: CASSFNLNTEAFF

V: TRBV15
D: TRBD1
J: TRBJ1-1
size: .
DNA: TGTGCCACCAGCAGAGCCGGGACAGCCTCTGGGGCTTTCTTT
CDR3: CATSRAGTASGAFF

V: TRBV6-4
D: TRBD2
J: TRBJ2-2
size: .
DNA: TGTGCCAGCAGTGATTCCAGCGGGGGCGCGAACACCGGGGAGCTGTTTTTT
CDR3: CASSDSSGGANTGELFF

V: TRBV19
D: .
J: TRBJ1-3
size: .
DNA: TGTGCCAGTAGTATCTACCCAGGGGAGTGGAACACCATATATTTT
CDR3: CASSIYPGEWNTIYF

V: TRBV28
D: TRBD1
J: TRBJ1-4
size: .
DNA: TGTGCCAGCAGCTTGGACAGGGATAATGAAAAACTGTTTTTT
CDR3: CASSLDRDNEKLFF

V: TRBV30
D: .
J: TRBJ2-6
size: .
DNA: TGTGCCCGGGGAAAAGGGTCTGGGGCCAACGTCCTGACTTTC
CDR3: CARGKGSGANVLTF

V: TRBV20-1
D: .
J: TRBJ2-5
size: .
DNA: TGCAGTGCTAGTATGGAGACCCAGTACTTC
CDR3: CSASMETQYF

V: TRBV23-1
D: .
J: TRBJ1-1
size: .
DNA: TGCGCCAGCAGAAGACGGACAGCCCGCGGTGAAGCTTTCTTT
CDR3: CASRRRTARGEAFF

V: TRBV2
D: .
J: TRBJ1-2
size: .
DNA: TGTGCCAGCATGCCCGGGTGGGGGGGCTGGGACTATGGCTACACCTTC
CDR3: CASMPGWGGWDYGYTF

V: TRBV9
D: TRBD2
J: TRBJ2-1
size: .
DNA: TGTGCCAGCAGCCCAAGGACTAGCGGGGGGTACAATGAGCAGTTCTTC
CDR3: CASSPRTSGGYNEQFF

V: TRBV14
D: TRBD2
J: TRBJ2-2
size: .
DNA: TGTGCCAGCAGCCGGGACTATAACACCGGGGAGCTGTTTTTT
CDR3: CASSRDYNTGELFF

V: TRBV5-6
D: .
J: TRBJ1-5
size: .
DNA: TGTGCCAGCAGCTTCGAACCAGGGTGGAGCAATCAGCCCCAGCATTTT
CDR3: CASSFEPGWSNQPQHF

V: TRBV27
D: .
J: TRBJ1-2
size: .
DNA: TGTGCCAGCAGTTTATGGGGGGACTATGGCTACACCTTC
CDR3: CASSLWGDYGYTF

V: TRBV28
D: .
J: TRBJ1-1
size: few
DNA: TGTGCCAGCAGTTCACGGTACCAAGCTTTCTTT
CDR3: CASSSRYQAFF

V: TRBV7-8
D: TRBD2
J: TRBJ2-1
size: .
DNA: TGTGCCAGCACCCACGGACTAGCGGGAGGGGCCCCGTTCTTC
CDR3: CASTHGLAGGAPFF

V: TRBV28
D: TRBD1
J: TRBJ1-3
size: few
DNA: TGTGCCAGCAGAATCGACAGGGACTCTGGAAACACCATATATTTT
CDR3: CASRIDRDSGNTIYF

V: TRBV5-1
D: .
J: TRBJ2-2
size: once
DNA: TGCGCCAGCAGCCAAGAGGGCTCCGGGGAGCTGTTTTTT
CDR3: CASSQEGSGELFF